This TCR beta chain was retrieved from a study of T cell responses to AZD1222 COVID-19 vaccine. Using immunoSEQ multiplex PCR, the repertoire was profiled, and TCRdb retains in-frame clones only, with some absent. The sample lists roughly 120,000 clones, 75% to 90% occurring once. CDR1 is GTSNPN and CDR2 is SVGIG in the germline V gene (reference sequence). This CDR3 has 13 amino acids. The J segment lost 7 bases and the V segment lost 1 base, leaving 3 bases of the junction unmatched. Findings and limits, study-wide: Donors were largely white British and mainly female; clonal diversity was possibly underestimated.

With respect to this clone: Its antigen remains unknown.

This chain joins TRBV30 and TRBJ1-4, with TRBD1 matching 7 bases. This sequence was found in an adult in good health. This sample comprised peripheral blood, obtained on day 0 of AZD1222 vaccination. This chain's CDR3 is CAWSDRGAEKLFF. The CDR3 DNA reads as TGTGCCTGGAGTGACAGGGGAGCTGAAAAACTGTTTTTT.